The 28 T cell receptor beta chains below were found in one sample sequenced in a study of vaccination effects on CD4 cells after COVID-19. Produced via immunoSEQ multiplex PCR; TCRdb's table is partial and in-frame only. The sample shows about 71,000 clones, 75% to 85% of them seen only once. Their specific antigens are unknown. Within the ViraFEST assay, antigen-specific CD4+ T cells underwent expansion with viral peptide pools prior to sequencing. Investigators separated out CD4+ T cells once about eleven days of culture had passed. Having tested negative for nucleocapsid antibodies, the vaccine recipients showed no prior SARS-CoV-2 infection. The sequences come from CD4+ T cells from PBMCs cultured with SARS-CoV-2 spike peptides, collected before COVID-19 vaccination. The receptor set was obtained from a human donor who received a COVID-19 vaccine.

The chain employs TRBV6-6 and TRBJ1-1, with TRBD1 matching 8 bases. The trim removed 4 bases at V and 7 bases at J, leaving 5 bases unmatched. Germline CDR1 reads MNHNY; CDR2 reads SVGAGI (reference sequence). This CDR3 contains 13 residues. CDR3 protein: CASSWIQGVEAFF. The CDR3, as DNA: TGTGCCAGCAGTTGGATACAGGGGGTTGAAGCTTTCTTT.

In this sample, this clone turned up once. The rearrangement links TRBV6-1 to TRBJ1-6, with 11 positions matching TRBD1. V lost 6 bases, J lost 7 bases, and 8 bases stayed unmatched. This CDR3 has 16 amino acids. CDR1 and CDR2 (germline): MNHNS, SASEGT. The CDR3 DNA reads as TGTGCCAGCAGGGAAAGGGACAGGGGGGGGAATTCACCCCTCCACTTT. Translating gives CASRERDRGGNSPLHF.

The rearrangement uses TRBV2 and TRBJ1-2; D remains unclear. This CDR3 has 15 amino acids. The V end was cut by 4 bases, the J end by 0 bases, with 12 bases between. Looked up from germline, CDR1 is SNHLY and CDR2 is FYNNEI. The chain's CDR3 is CASSARPNPNYGYTF. The CDR3 region has the DNA TGTGCCAGCAGTGCCCGACCGAATCCTAACTATGGCTACACCTTC.

This clone has only a few counts. The chain's CDR3 is CASTKRGNQPQHF. The CDR3 region has the DNA TGTGCCAGCACCAAGAGGGGAAATCAGCCCCAGCATTTT. This rearrangement joins TRBV12-3 or TRBV12-4 to TRBJ1-5; D might be TRBD1 (5 bases). The CDR3 length is 13 residues. The V end lost 7 bases, the J end lost 4 bases, and 11 bases lay between the germline ends.

The chain is built from TRBV18 and TRBJ1-6, with 9 bases aligning to TRBD1. The CDR3 length is 15 residues. Trimming cost V 3 bases and J 4 bases; bases outside gene matches: 1. CDR1 and CDR2 from the germline V gene are KGHSH and LQKENI. CDR3 sequence reads: CASSPGTGYNSPLHF. The CDR3 DNA reads TGTGCCAGCTCACCGGGGACAGGGTATAATTCACCCCTCCACTTT.

The V gene is TRBV2, the J gene TRBJ2-3; unclear D gene. Germline CDR1 SNHLY, CDR2 FYNNEI. This CDR3 is built from 13 residues. V lost 8 bases and J lost 6, with 15 bases in between. CDR3 DNA sequence: TGTGCCAGCTCCTTGGATCAGGTCGATACGCAGTATTTT. It translates to CASSLDQVDTQYF. Together with reference TRBV2 and TRBJ2-3, the CDR3 gives the full variable domain: EPEVTQTPSHQVTQMGQEVILRCVPISNHLYFYWYRQILGQKVEFLVSFYNNEISEKSEIFDDQFSVERPDGSNFTLKIRSTKLEDSAMYFCASSLDQVDTQYFGPGTRLTVL.

The genes are TRBV12-5 and TRBJ2-1; D is unresolved. V was shortened by 1 base and J by 4 bases, with 5 bases between the two germline ends. The CDR3 is 13 amino acids. Per the germline V gene, CDR1 is LGHNT and CDR2 is FRNRAP. In DNA form, the CDR3 reads TGTGCTAGTGGTTTGGACAGTTACAATGAGCAGTTCTTC. Protein: CASGLDSYNEQFF.

The chain recombines TRBV28 with TRBJ1-1; TRBD1 might be the D (5 bases). There are 13 residues in the CDR3. V dropped 8 bases and J dropped 5 bases, with 15 bases sitting between them. Looked up from germline, CDR1 is MDHEN and CDR2 is SYDVKM. The CDR3 nucleotides read TGTGCCAGCCTACCTCCGACAGTTACTGAAGCTTTCTTT. Its translation is CASLPPTVTEAFF.

This chain connects TRBV5-6 to TRBJ1-3, with 9 positions matching TRBD1. The length of the CDR3 is 16 residues. The trim removed 0 bases at V and 3 bases at J, leaving 4 bases unmatched. Germline V lookup: CDR1 SGHDT, CDR2 YYEEEE. CDR3 nucleotide sequence: TGTGCCAGCAGCTTGGCGGGACAGGGTCGTGGAAACACCATATATTTT. This gives the protein CASSLAGQGRGNTIYF.

J is TRBJ2-3 and V is TRBV3-1 (or the pseudogene TRBV3-2), with 8 bases that match TRBD2. This CDR3 comprises 16 residues. The junction had 5 bases not matched to a gene; V was cut back by 2 bases and J by 1 base. The germline V gene encodes CDR1 LGHDT and CDR2 YNNKEL (reference sequence). DNA for the CDR3: TGTGCCAGCAGCCAATGGACCGGGGGGGGCACAGATACGCAGTATTTT. It specifies CASSQWTGGGTDTQYF.

The genes are TRBV7-2 and TRBJ2-3; 9 nucleotides line up with TRBD1. Germline CDR1 reads SGHTA; CDR2 reads FQGNSA. Trimming took 4 bases from V and 5 from J; bases not matched to a gene: 7. CDR3 size: 15 residues. CDR3 nucleotides: TGTGCCAGCAGCTATAGGACAGGGGTGAGAGATACGCAGTATTTT. This gives the protein CASSYRTGVRDTQYF.

The CDR3 region is CASSFTSGGKLNEQFF. The CDR3 DNA follows: TGTGCCAGCAGCTTTACTAGCGGGGGGAAACTCAATGAGCAGTTCTTC. V usage is TRBV5-6 and J usage is TRBJ2-1; 12 bases agree with TRBD2. V lost 2 bases and J lost 6; bases outside the gene matches: 6. There are 16 residues in the CDR3. Germline V gene sequence: CDR1 SGHDT, CDR2 YYEEEE.

V is TRBV19 and J is TRBJ2-4; D call uncertain. The germline V and J ends were trimmed by 3 bases and 8 bases, with 5 bases remaining between them. CDR3 length: 11 amino acids. Germline loops: CDR1 LNHDA, CDR2 SQIVND (reference sequence). The CDR3 DNA follows: TGTGCCAGTAGTATTTGGGACATTCAGTACTTC. Encoded protein: CASSIWDIQYF.

V and J are TRBV19 and TRBJ1-5; 8 nucleotides align to TRBD1. The trim removed 7 bases at V and 6 bases at J, leaving 8 bases unmatched. In germline, CDR1 is LNHDA, CDR2 SQIVND (reference sequence). This CDR3 comprises 14 residues. CDR3 sequence (DNA): TGTGCCAGTAAATCCGACAGGGGAGGTCAGCCCCAGCATTTT. This translates into CASKSDRGGQPQHF.

This rearrangement joins TRBV2 to TRBJ1-5, with no clear D. The CDR3 consists of 13 residues. Germline loops: CDR1 SNHLY, CDR2 FYNNEI. The V end was cut by 6 bases, the J end by 3 bases, with 9 bases between. The CDR3 protein is CASSPDANQPQHF. The CDR3 nucleotides are TGTGCCAGCAGCCCCGACGCCAATCAGCCCCAGCATTTT.

The gene calls are TRBV7-9 and TRBJ1-4; D not certain. Germline values: CDR1 SEHNR, CDR2 FQNEAQ (reference sequence). Trimming stripped 4 bases from V and 7 bases from J, with 10 bases between. This CDR3 has 13 amino acids. The CDR3 coding sequence is TGTGCCAGCAGCTCCCGATGGGGTGAAAAACTGTTTTTT. Translated, it gives CASSSRWGEKLFF.

In DNA, the CDR3 is TGTGCCAGCAGCTGGCAGGGAGACCGGGGCTACACCTTC. The encoded protein is CASSWQGDRGYTF. The gene calls are TRBV3-1 (or the pseudogene TRBV3-2) and TRBJ1-2; maybe TRBD1 (5 bases). The germline CDR1 and CDR2 sequences are LGHDT and YNNKEL (reference sequence). Trimming stripped 5 bases from V and 8 bases from J, with 15 bases between. The CDR3 has 13 amino acids.

V usage is TRBV21-1 and J usage is TRBJ1-6; the tabulated D call, TRBD1, remains unverified against the DNA. TRBV21-1 is recorded as a pseudogene. The CDR3 contains 24 residues. The CDR3 DNA sequence: TGTGCCAGCAGCAGTGGCCCCTTTACCGGGACAGGGAAACTCTTAGGCTCCTATAATTCACCCCTCCACTTT. Protein sequence: CASSSGPFTGTGKLLGSYNSPLHF.

This clone was observed a few times. The gene calls are TRBV5-5 and TRBJ1-1; a possible D gene is TRBD1 (5 bases). CDR1 SGHKS and CDR2 YYEKEE come from the germline V gene (reference sequence). The V gene lost 4 bases and the J gene lost 4 bases, with 14 bases spanning the gap. The CDR3 sequence is 14 residues long. Written as DNA, the CDR3 is TGTGCCAGCAGCAAGACACAGGTAGGCACTGAAGCTTTCTTT. It encodes CASSKTQVGTEAFF.

This clone has only one observation. The V and J genes are TRBV10-1 and TRBJ1-1; the D gene is possibly TRBD1 (6 bases). Per the germline V gene, CDR1 is WNHNN and CDR2 is SYGVQD (reference sequence). The V gene lost 0 bases and the J gene lost 3 bases, with 17 bases spanning the gap. The CDR3 extends over 17 amino acids. The chain's CDR3 is CASSESGGLGQDTEAFF. CDR3 sequence (DNA): TGCGCCAGCAGTGAGTCTGGGGGGCTGGGTCAAGACACTGAAGCTTTCTTT.

V gene TRBV6-5 combines with J gene TRBJ1-1, with 8 bases matching TRBD1. Per the germline V gene, CDR1 is MNHEY and CDR2 is SVGAGI. CDR3 length equals 15 residues. V dropped 4 bases and J dropped 5; count of bases not matched to a gene: 9. Written as DNA, the CDR3 is TGTGCCAGCAGTTCTCCGGACAGGGTTGGGACTGAAGCTTTCTTT. Residues: CASSSPDRVGTEAFF.

CDR3 DNA: TGTGCCAGCAGTTTCGGACAACTCTATGGCTACACCTTC. Protein sequence: CASSFGQLYGYTF. The V call is TRBV12-3 or TRBV12-4, the J call TRBJ1-2; weak D call: TRBD1 (5 bases). V was cut by 3 bases and J by 4 bases, with 9 bases left in between. The CDR3 loop spans 13 amino acids.

The chain combines TRBV15 with TRBJ2-3; D call uncertain. Between the trimmed V and J ends, which lost 0 bases and 0 bases, there was a span of 16 bases. The CDR3 contains 18 residues. Per germline, CDR1 LNHNV and CDR2 YYDKDF (reference sequence). The CDR3 reads CATSRDYTATDSTDTQYF. CDR3 in DNA: TGTGCCACCAGCAGAGATTATACAGCCACCGACAGCACAGATACGCAGTATTTT.

CDR3 in DNA: TGTGCCTGGAGTGTAGGGGCCGGCTATGGCTACACCTTC. Translating it yields CAWSVGAGYGYTF. The chain is built from TRBV30 and TRBJ1-2, with a possible D match to TRBD1 (5 bases). The V end lost 0 bases, the J end lost 4 bases, and 9 bases lay between the germline ends. Germline V gene lookup returns CDR1 GTSNPN and CDR2 SVGIG (reference sequence). This CDR3 spans 13 amino acids.

The chain is built from TRBV18 and TRBJ1-1; D may be TRBD1 (6 bases). Deletions cut 4 bases from V and 5 bases from J, with 14 bases between. The CDR3 has 14 amino acids. Germline loops: CDR1 KGHSH, CDR2 LQKENI. This chain's CDR3 is CASSQQGSETEAFF. Here the CDR3 DNA reads TGTGCCAGCTCACAACAGGGATCGGAGACTGAAGCTTTCTTT.

The chain combines TRBV5-1 with TRBJ2-7; D perhaps matches TRBD1 (6 bases). V lost 0 bases to trimming and J lost 5 bases, with 12 bases between them. Germline V lookup: CDR1 SGHRS, CDR2 YFSETQ. This CDR3 contains 14 residues. The CDR3 DNA is TGCGCCAGCAGCTTGGACAAACAGGGCCACGAGCAGTACGTC. Its protein product is CASSLDKQGHEQYV.

The chain uses TRBV11-2 and TRBJ2-5, with 11 bases aligning to TRBD2. V was pared by 5 bases and J by 5 bases, with 7 bases of the junction left unmatched. Germline V gene lookup returns CDR1 SGHAT and CDR2 FQNNGV. The CDR3 has 15 amino acids. The CDR3 protein is CASSPHSGGDETQYF. CDR3 DNA: TGTGCCAGCAGCCCCCATAGCGGGGGGGACGAGACCCAGTACTTC.

J is TRBJ1-6 and V is TRBV6-5, with 10 bases aligning to TRBD1. The CDR3 is 15 amino acids. Germline trimming cut 2 bases from V and 7 bases from J; bases unmatched to any gene: 2. Looked up from germline, CDR1 is MNHEY and CDR2 is SVGAGI. CDR3 coding DNA: TGTGCCAGCAGTTACGACAGGGGGCAAAATTCACCCCTCCACTTT. Amino acids: CASSYDRGQNSPLHF.